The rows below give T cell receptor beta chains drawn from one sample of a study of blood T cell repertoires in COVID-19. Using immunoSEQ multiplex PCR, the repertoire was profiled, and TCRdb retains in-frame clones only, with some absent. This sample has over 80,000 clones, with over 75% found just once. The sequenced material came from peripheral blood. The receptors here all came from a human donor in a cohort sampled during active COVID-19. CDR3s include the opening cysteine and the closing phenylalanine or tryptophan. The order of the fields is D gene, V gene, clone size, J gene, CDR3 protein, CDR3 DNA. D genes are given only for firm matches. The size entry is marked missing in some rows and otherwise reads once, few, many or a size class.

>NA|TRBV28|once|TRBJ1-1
CASLNSFNTEAFF
TGTGCCAGCCTAAATAGTTTCAACACTGAAGCTTTCTTT
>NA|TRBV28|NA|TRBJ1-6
CASSFGGNSPLHF
TGTGCCAGCAGTTTCGGGGGGAATTCACCCCTCCACTTT
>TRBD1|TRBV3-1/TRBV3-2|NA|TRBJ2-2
CASSRRTGGAGELFF
TGTGCCAGCAGCCGAAGGACAGGGGGGGCCGGGGAGCTGTTTTTT
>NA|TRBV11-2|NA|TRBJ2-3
CASTPWGQKWGTDTQYF
TGTGCCAGCACCCCCTGGGGACAAAAATGGGGCACAGATACGCAGTATTTT
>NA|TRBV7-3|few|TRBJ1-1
CASSPTPWHTEAFF
TGTGCCAGCAGCCCCACCCCCTGGCACACTGAAGCTTTCTTT
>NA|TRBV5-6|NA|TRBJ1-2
CASSSTSEGLTNYGYTF
TGTGCCAGCAGCTCCACCTCGGAGGGACTAACAAACTATGGCTACACCTTC
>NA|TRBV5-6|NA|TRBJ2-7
CASSFLGAGLDEQYF
TGTGCCAGCAGCTTTCTCGGCGCAGGGCTGGACGAGCAGTACTTC
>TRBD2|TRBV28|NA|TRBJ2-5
CASRSAGGGQETQYF
TGTGCCAGCAGGTCCGCGGGAGGGGGCCAAGAGACCCAGTACTTC
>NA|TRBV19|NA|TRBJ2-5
CASSINGGRRETQYF
TGTGCCAGTAGTATTAATGGGGGCAGGCGGGAGACCCAGTACTTC
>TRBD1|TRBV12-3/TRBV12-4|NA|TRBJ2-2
CAASGGATGELFF
TGTGCCGCGTCAGGGGGCGCGACCGGGGAGCTGTTTTTT
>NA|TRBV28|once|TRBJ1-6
CASSPGQVSSYNSPLHF
TGTGCCAGCAGCCCGGGACAAGTAAGCTCCTATAATTCACCCCTCCACTTT
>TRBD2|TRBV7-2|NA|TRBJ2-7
CASSTLAGGPYEQYF
TGTGCCAGCAGCACACTAGCGGGAGGGCCCTACGAGCAGTACTTC
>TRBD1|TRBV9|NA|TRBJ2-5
CASSVGPGQEQETQYF
TGTGCCAGCAGCGTAGGACCGGGACAGGAGCAAGAGACCCAGTACTTC
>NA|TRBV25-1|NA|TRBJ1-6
CASSVSPGGHSPLHF
TGTGCCAGCAGTGTGTCTCCCGGGGGGCATTCACCCCTCCACTTT
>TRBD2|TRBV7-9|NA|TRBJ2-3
CASSLGLAGLADTQYF
TGTGCCAGCAGCTTGGGACTAGCGGGACTCGCAGATACGCAGTATTTT